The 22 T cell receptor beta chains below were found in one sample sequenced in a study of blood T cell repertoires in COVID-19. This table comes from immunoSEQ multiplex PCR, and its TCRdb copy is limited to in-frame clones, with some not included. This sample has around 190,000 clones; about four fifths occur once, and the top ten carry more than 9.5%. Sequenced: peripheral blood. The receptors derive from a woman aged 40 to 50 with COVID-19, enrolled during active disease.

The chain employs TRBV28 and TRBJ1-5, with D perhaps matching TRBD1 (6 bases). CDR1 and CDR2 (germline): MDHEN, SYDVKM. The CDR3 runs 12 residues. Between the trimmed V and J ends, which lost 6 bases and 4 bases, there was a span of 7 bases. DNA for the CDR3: TGTGCCAGCAGGGACAGTAATCAGCCCCAGCATTTT. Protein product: CASRDSNQPQHF. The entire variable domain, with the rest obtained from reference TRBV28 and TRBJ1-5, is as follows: DVKVTQSSRYLVKRTGEKVFLECVQDMDHENMFWYRQDPGLGLRLIYFSYDVKMKEKGDIPEGYSVSREKKERFSLILESASTNQTSMYLCASRDSNQPQHFGDGTRLSIL.

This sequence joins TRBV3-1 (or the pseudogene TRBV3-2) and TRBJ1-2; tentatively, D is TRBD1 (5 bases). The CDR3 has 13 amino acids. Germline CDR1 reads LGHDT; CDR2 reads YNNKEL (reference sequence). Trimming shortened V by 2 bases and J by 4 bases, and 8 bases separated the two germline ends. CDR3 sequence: CASSQQGSYGYTF. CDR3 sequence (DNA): TGTGCCAGCAGCCAACAGGGTTCCTATGGCTACACCTTC.

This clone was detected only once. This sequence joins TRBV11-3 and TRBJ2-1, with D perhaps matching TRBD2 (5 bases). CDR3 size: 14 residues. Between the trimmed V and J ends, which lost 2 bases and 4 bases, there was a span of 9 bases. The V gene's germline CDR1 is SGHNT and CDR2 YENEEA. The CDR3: CASSLSGPYNEQFF. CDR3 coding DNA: TGTGCCAGCAGCTTAAGCGGACCTTACAATGAGCAGTTCTTC.

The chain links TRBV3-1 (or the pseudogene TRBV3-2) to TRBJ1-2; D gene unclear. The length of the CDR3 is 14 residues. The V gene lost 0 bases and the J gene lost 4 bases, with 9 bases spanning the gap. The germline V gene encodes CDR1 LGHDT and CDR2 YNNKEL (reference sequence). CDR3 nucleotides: TGTGCCAGCAGCCAAGAATCCGGGATCTATGGCTACACCTTC. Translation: CASSQESGIYGYTF.

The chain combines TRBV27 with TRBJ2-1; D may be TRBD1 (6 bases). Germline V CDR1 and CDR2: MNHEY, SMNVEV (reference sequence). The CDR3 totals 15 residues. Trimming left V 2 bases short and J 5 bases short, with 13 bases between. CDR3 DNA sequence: TGTGCCAGCAGTTTACCAGAGGGGACACACAATGAGCAGTTCTTC. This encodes CASSLPEGTHNEQFF.

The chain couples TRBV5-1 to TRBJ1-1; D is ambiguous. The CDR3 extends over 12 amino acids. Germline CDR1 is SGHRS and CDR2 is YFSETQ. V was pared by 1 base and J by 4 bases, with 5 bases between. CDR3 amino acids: CASSLSGTEAFF. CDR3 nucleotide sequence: TGCGCCAGCAGCTTGAGCGGCACTGAAGCTTTCTTT.

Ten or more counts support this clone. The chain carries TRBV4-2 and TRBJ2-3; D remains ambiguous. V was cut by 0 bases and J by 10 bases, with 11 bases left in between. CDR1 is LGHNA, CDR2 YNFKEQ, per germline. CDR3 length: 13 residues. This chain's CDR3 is CASSQDAGGPQYF. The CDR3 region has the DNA TGTGCCAGCAGCCAAGATGCTGGCGGTCCGCAGTATTTT.

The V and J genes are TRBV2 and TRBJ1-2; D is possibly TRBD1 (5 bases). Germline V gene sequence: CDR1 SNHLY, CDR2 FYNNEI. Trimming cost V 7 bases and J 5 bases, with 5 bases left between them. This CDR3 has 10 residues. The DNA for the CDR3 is TGTGCCAGCAAGGGGTATGGCTACACCTTC. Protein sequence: CASKGYGYTF.

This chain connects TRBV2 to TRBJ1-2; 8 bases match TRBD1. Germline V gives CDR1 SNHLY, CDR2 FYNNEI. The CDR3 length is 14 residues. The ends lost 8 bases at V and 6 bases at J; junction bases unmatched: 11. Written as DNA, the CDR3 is TGTGCCAGCTCCTTTAACAGGGGGAGGGATGGCTACACCTTC. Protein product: CASSFNRGRDGYTF.

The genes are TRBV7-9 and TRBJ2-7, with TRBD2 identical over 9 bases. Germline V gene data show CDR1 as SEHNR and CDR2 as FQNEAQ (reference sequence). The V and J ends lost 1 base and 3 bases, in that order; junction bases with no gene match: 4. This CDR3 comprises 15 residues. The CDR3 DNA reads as TGTGCCAGCAGCTTAGGGAATAGCGGGGGCTACGAGCAGTACGTC. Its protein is CASSLGNSGGYEQYV.

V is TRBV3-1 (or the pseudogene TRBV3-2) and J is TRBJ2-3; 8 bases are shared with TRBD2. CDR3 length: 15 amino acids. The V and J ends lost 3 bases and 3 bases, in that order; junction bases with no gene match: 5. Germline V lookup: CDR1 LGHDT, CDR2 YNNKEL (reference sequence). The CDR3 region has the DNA TGTGCCAGCAGCCAGGCGGGAGGCAGAACAGATACGCAGTATTTT. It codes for CASSQAGGRTDTQYF.

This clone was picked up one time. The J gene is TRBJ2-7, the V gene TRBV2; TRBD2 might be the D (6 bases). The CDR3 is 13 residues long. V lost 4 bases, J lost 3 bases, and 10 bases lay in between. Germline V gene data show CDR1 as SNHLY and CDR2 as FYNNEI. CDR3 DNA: TGTGCCAGCAGTGGGCTGGGAGGCTACGAGCAGTACTTC. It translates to CASSGLGGYEQYF.

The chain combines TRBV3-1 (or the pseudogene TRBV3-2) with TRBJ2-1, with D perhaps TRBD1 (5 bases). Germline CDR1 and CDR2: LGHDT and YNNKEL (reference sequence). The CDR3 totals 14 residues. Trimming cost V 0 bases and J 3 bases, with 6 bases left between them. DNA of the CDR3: TGTGCCAGCAGCCAAGACAGGGTCTACAATGAGCAGTTCTTC. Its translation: CASSQDRVYNEQFF.

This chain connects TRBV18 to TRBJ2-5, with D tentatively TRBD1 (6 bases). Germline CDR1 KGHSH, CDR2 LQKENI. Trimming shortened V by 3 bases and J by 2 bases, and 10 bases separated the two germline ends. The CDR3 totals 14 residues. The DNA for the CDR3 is TGTGCCAGCTCACCTCTGGACAGTCAAGAGACCCAGTACTTC. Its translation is CASSPLDSQETQYF.

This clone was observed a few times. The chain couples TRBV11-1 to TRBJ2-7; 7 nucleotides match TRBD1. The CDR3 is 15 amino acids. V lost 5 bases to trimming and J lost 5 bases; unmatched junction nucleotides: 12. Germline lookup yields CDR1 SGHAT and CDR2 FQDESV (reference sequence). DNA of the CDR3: TGTGCCAGCAGCAAGTACAGGGGACAGTTCAACGAGCAGTACTTC. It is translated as CASSKYRGQFNEQYF.

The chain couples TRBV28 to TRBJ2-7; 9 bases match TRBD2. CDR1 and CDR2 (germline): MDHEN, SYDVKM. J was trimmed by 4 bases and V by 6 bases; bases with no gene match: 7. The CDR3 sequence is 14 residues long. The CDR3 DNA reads TGTGCCAGCAGGCGGGGGGGTCCTACATACGAGCAGTACTTC. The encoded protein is CASRRGGPTYEQYF.

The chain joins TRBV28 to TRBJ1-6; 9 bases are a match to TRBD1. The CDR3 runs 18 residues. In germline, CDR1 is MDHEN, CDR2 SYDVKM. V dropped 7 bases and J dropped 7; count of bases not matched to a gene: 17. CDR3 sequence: CASTSGGITGGGNSPLHF. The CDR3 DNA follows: TGTGCCAGCACCTCTGGGGGTATAACAGGGGGCGGAAATTCACCCCTCCACTTT.

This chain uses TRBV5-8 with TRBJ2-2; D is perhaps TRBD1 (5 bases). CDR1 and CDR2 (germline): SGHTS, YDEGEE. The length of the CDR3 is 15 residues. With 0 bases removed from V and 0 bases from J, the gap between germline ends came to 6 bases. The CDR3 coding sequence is TGTGCCAGCAGCTTGGACAGGTCGAACACCGGGGAGCTGTTTTTT. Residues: CASSLDRSNTGELFF.

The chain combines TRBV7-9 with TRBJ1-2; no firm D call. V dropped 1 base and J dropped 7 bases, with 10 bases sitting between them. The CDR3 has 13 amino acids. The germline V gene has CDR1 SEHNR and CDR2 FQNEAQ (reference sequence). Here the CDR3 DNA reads TGTGCCAGCAGCTTAGGAGGTAGTGGTGGCTACACCTTC. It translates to CASSLGGSGGYTF.

This CDR3 reads CASREQMSSGNTIYF. Here the CDR3 DNA reads TGTGCCAGCAGGGAGCAGATGAGCTCTGGAAACACCATATATTTT. The genes are TRBV6-5 and TRBJ1-3, with D hard to call. V dropped 6 bases and J dropped 0 bases, with 12 bases sitting between them. CDR3 length: 15 amino acids. Germline-derived CDR1 and CDR2 are MNHEY and SVGAGI.

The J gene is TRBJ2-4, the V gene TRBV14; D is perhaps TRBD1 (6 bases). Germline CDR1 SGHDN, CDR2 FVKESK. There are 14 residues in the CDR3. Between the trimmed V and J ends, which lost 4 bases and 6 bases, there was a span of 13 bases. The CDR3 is CASSPMGARNIQYF. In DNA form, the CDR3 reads TGTGCCAGCAGCCCTATGGGGGCAAGAAACATTCAGTACTTC.

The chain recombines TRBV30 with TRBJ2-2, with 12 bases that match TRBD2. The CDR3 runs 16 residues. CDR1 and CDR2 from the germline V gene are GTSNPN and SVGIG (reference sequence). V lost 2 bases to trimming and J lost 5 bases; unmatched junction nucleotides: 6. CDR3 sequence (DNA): TGTGCCTGGAGTTTCCTAGCGGGGGGGCGGACCGGGGAGCTGTTTTTT. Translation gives CAWSFLAGGRTGELFF.